Sequencing of this T cell receptor beta chain was carried out in a study of patients and donors after allogeneic stem cell transplantation. With V trimmed by 6 bases and J by 9 bases, 11 bases remained unmatched. Germline V gene sequence: CDR1 MDHEN, CDR2 SYDVKM. The CDR3 is 15 amino acids. TCRdb itself ran the RT-PCR reads through MiXCR, one entry per CDR3 protein. Of about 39,000 distinct CDR3 sequences listed, about 30% are singletons. The clonotype was recovered from a human donor who was either an allogeneic HSCT recipient or a stem cell or donor lymphocyte infusion donor (not recorded which). It is not recorded whose cells these are; they may come from a transplant donor. Sequences were obtained from blood, either unsorted or a sorted T cell fraction (not recorded which). The chain recombines TRBV28 with TRBJ1-5, with TRBD1 identical over 10 bases. CDR3 region: CASSNGQGVNRPQHF. The CDR3 DNA reads as TGTGCCAGCAGCAACGGACAGGGGGTTAACCGGCCCCAGCATTTT.